This T cell receptor beta chain was retrieved from a study of blood T cell repertoires in COVID-19. Looking at the study overall: Samples representing acute and convalescent COVID-19 were sourced from the United States, Italy and Spain. The analysed material was cDNA or gDNA that came from T cells, B-cell-depleted T cells, or PBMCs.

Per the authors' pipeline: Amplification of reference gene primers provided the estimated nucleated cell counts. This table comes from immunoSEQ multiplex PCR, and its TCRdb copy is limited to in-frame clones, with some not included. The V and J calls and clone size are taken from that table; D and trimming were inferred from the DNA. This table has approximately 170,000 clones, roughly nine tenths appearing once. The CDR3 sequence is 15 residues long. Losses at the gene ends were 1 base for V and 1 base for J; bases not matched to a gene: 2. Germline V CDR1 and CDR2: MNHEY, SMNVEV (reference sequence).

The rearrangement joins TRBV27 to TRBJ2-3; 7 bases are shared with TRBD1. The sequence came from a man between 18 and 29 years old who had recovered from COVID-19. Specimen: peripheral blood. The CDR3 DNA follows: TGTGCCAGCAGTTTATACAGGGGAGGCACAGATACGCAGTATTTT. Protein sequence: CASSLYRGGTDTQYF.